A selection of T cell receptor beta chains follows, all from one sample in a study of shared clonotypes between healthy human individuals. TCRdb keeps only in-frame clones here, not all; method: immunoSEQ multiplex PCR. The sample includes some 800,000 clones, 85% to 95% of them seen just once. The sample was naive CD8+ T cells sorted from blood. These receptors were taken from a young man in good health. CDR3s include the opening cysteine and the closing phenylalanine or tryptophan. A D gene is named only where the DNA matches it firmly. The listing skips clone size in some rows; elsewhere it reads once, few, many or a size class.

>many|TRBJ2-7|TRBV28|-
TGTGCCAGCAGTTTCATGACCTACGAGCAGTACTTC
CASSFMTYEQYF
>-|TRBJ2-1|TRBV10-3|-
TGTGCCATCAGTGAGTCGAATGAGCAGTTCTTC
CAISESNEQFF
>-|TRBJ1-2|TRBV6-6|-
TGTGCCAGCAGTGACGCACAGGGAGGGGGCTACACCTTC
CASSDAQGGGYTF
>-|TRBJ2-3|TRBV27|TRBD1
TGTGCCAGCAGTTTCGGGACAGGGTCCAATCTGGATACGCAGTATTTT
CASSFGTGSNLDTQYF
>-|TRBJ2-5|TRBV28|-
TGTGCCAGCAGTTCCCTCATTTCGGAAGAGACCCAGTACTTC
CASSSLISEETQYF
>few|TRBJ2-3|TRBV21-1|-
TGTGCCAGCAGCAGGATGGGTGTAACGGGACTAGCGGGAGAGTTCCCAGATACGCAGTATTTT
CASSRMGVTGLAGEFPDTQYF
>-|TRBJ2-3|TRBV27|-
TGTGCCAGCAGTTTAGGTACCTCTAGTGGCACAGATACGCAGTATTTT
CASSLGTSSGTDTQYF
>-|TRBJ1-3|TRBV7-2|TRBD1
TGTGCCAGCAGCCCCCCGGACAGGGGTGGAAACACCATATATTTT
CASSPPDRGGNTIYF
>-|TRBJ2-7|TRBV5-1|TRBD1
TGCGCCAGCAGCTCCGGGACAGGGGAATACGAGCAGTACTTC
CASSSGTGEYEQYF
>-|TRBJ2-1|TRBV10-2|-
TGCGCCAGCAGTGAGTTTCACAGGTACAGTCGCGATGAGCAGTTCTTC
CASSEFHRYSRDEQFF
>-|TRBJ1-1|TRBV7-8|-
TGTGCCAGCAGCTTACACGACCTAGTGGGCACTGAAGCTTTCTTT
CASSLHDLVGTEAFF
>few|TRBJ2-7|TRBV7-9|-
TGTGCCAGCAGCTATACCTACGAGCAGTACTTC
CASSYTYEQYF
>-|TRBJ2-7|TRBV5-6|-
TGTGCCAGCAGCTTGGCCGGGAAACCCTACGAGCAGTACTTC
CASSLAGKPYEQYF
>-|TRBJ1-1|TRBV6-5|TRBD1
TGTGCCAGCAGAATACAGGGGGTGAACACTGAAGCTTTCTTT
CASRIQGVNTEAFF
>-|TRBJ2-7|TRBV4-1|-
TGCGCCAGCAGCCAAGGAGGGATCTACGAGCAGTACTTC
CASSQGGIYEQYF
>-|TRBJ1-5|TRBV28|TRBD1
TGTGCCAGCACCAGAACCGGGGACAGAGCTTATAGCAATCAGCCCCAGCATTTT
CASTRTGDRAYSNQPQHF
>-|TRBJ2-3|TRBV6-6|TRBD2
TGTGCCAGCAGTTACGTTCAAGCGGGAGTATCAGATACGCAGTATTTT
CASSYVQAGVSDTQYF
>once|TRBJ2-7|TRBV9|TRBD1
TGTGCCAGCAGCGTAGCTGACAGGGGGAACTACGAGCAGTACTTC
CASSVADRGNYEQYF
>once|TRBJ1-5|TRBV7-9|-
TGTGCCAGCAGCATACACCCGACGGGTCAGCCCCAGCATTTT
CASSIHPTGQPQHF
>-|TRBJ2-7|TRBV14|TRBD2
TGTGCCAGCAGCCAAGCGGGAGGGCCTTACGAGCAGTACTTC
CASSQAGGPYEQYF
>-|TRBJ1-3|TRBV5-1|-
TGCGCCAGCAGCTCCTTAACCCCCGGTGAGCCGGGAAACACCATATATTTT
CASSSLTPGEPGNTIYF
>-|TRBJ2-1|TRBV10-2|-
TGCGCCGGCAGTGAGGGCCATGAGCAGTTCTTC
CAGSEGHEQFF
>-|TRBJ2-3|TRBV14|-
TGTGCCAGCAGCCAACTGACTCGACGGGTTCCCGGAGATACGCAGTATTTT
CASSQLTRRVPGDTQYF
>-|TRBJ2-7|TRBV5-4|TRBD1
TGTGCCAGCAGCCGGGACAGGGGAGCCTACGAGCAGTACTTC
CASSRDRGAYEQYF
>-|TRBJ1-1|TRBV25-1|-
TGTGCCAGCAACCCAGGCATCAGGGGCACTGAAGCTTTCTTT
CASNPGIRGTEAFF
>-|TRBJ2-7|TRBV2|-
TGTGCCAGCAGTGAAACTGGGGGCGCAACCTACGAGCAGTACTTC
CASSETGGATYEQYF
>-|TRBJ2-1|TRBV27|-
TGTGCCAGCAGTTTATTACAGTTTGACGGCAATGAGCAGTTCTTC
CASSLLQFDGNEQFF
>once|TRBJ2-2|TRBV28|TRBD2
TGTGCCAGCAGTAACATCCTAGCGGGAGGCACCGGGGAGCTGTTTTTT
CASSNILAGGTGELFF
>-|TRBJ2-7|TRBV10-2|-
TGCGCCAGCAGTGAGTCTTACGAGCAGTACTTC
CASSESYEQYF
>-|TRBJ2-1|TRBV7-9|-
TGTGCCAGCAGCCTACCCAGCTCCTACAATGAGCAGTTCTTC
CASSLPSSYNEQFF
>-|TRBJ2-7|TRBV15|-
TGTGCCACCAGCAGAGCCAAGCTTTCAGACTCCTACGAGCAGTACTTC
CATSRAKLSDSYEQYF
>-|TRBJ2-7|TRBV7-6|TRBD2
TGTGCCAGCAGCTTAGAGGTAGCGGGATCATACGAGCAGTACTTC
CASSLEVAGSYEQYF
>-|TRBJ1-1|TRBV7-6|TRBD1
TGTGCCAGCAGCCTTGGACAGGGGTTTCGGGTCGGTACTGAAGCTTTCTTT
CASSLGQGFRVGTEAFF
>-|TRBJ1-3|TRBV30|TRBD1
TGTGCCTGGAGTTCACAGGGGTTGGGAAACACCATATATTTT
CAWSSQGLGNTIYF